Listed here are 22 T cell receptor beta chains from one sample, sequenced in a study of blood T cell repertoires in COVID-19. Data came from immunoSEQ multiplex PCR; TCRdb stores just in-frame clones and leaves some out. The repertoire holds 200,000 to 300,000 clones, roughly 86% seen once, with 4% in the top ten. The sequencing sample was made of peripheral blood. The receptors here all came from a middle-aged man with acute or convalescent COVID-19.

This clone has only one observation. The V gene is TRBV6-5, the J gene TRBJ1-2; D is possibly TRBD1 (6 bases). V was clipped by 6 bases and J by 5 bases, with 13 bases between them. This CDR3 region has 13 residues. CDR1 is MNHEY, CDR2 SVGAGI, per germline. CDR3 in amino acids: CASRQGAQYGYTF. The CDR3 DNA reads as TGTGCCAGCAGACAGGGAGCGCAATATGGCTACACCTTC.

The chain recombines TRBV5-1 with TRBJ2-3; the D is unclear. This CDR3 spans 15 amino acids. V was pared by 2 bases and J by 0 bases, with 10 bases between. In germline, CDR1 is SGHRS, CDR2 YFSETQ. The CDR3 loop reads CASSFSQRSTDTQYF. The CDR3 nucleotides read TGCGCCAGCAGCTTCTCGCAGAGGAGCACAGATACGCAGTATTTT.

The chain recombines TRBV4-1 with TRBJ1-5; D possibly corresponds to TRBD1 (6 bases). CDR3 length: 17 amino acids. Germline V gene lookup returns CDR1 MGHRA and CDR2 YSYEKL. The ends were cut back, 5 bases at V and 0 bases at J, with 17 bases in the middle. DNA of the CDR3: TGCGCCAGCAGCGGAGCCGGGACACCTTATAGCAATCAGCCCCAGCATTTT. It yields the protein CASSGAGTPYSNQPQHF.

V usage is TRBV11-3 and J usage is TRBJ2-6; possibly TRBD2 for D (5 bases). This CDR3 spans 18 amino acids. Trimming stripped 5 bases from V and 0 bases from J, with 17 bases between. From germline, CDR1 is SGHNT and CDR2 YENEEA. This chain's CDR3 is CASSPRAWPPSGANVLTF. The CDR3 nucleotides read TGTGCCAGCAGCCCGAGGGCCTGGCCCCCCTCTGGGGCCAACGTCCTGACTTTC.

CDR3 in amino acids: CASSGSSTPQGEAFF. DNA of the CDR3: TGTGCCAGCTCGGGGAGTTCGACCCCCCAGGGGGAAGCTTTCTTT. The V and J genes are TRBV18 and TRBJ1-1, with D maybe TRBD1 (6 bases). This CDR3 has 15 amino acids. The germline CDR1 and CDR2 sequences are KGHSH and LQKENI. The V and J ends lost 6 bases and 8 bases respectively, with 22 bases between them.

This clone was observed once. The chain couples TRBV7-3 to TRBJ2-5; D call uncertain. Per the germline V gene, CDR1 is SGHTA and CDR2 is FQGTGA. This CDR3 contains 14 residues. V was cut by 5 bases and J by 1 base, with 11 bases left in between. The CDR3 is CASSPLDSQETQYF. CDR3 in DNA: TGTGCCAGCAGCCCTCTAGATAGCCAAGAGACCCAGTACTTC.

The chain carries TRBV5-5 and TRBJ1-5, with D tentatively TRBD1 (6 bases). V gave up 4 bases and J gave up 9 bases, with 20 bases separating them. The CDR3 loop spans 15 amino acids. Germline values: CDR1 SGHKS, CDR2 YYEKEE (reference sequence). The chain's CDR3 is CASSVTGQSNLPQHF. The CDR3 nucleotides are TGTGCCAGCAGCGTAACCGGACAGTCCAACTTGCCCCAGCATTTT. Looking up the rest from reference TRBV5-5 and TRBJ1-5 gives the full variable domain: DAGVTQSPTHLIKTRGQQVTLRCSPISGHKSVSWYQQVLGQGPQFIFQYYEKEERGRGNFPDRFSARQFPNYSSELNVNALLLGDSALYLCASSVTGQSNLPQHFGDGTRLSIL.

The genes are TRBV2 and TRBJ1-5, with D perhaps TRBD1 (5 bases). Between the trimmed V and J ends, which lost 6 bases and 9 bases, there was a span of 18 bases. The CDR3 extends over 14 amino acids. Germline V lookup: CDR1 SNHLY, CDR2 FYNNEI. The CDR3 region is CASRGRGNWAPQHF. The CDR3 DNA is TGTGCCAGCAGGGGGCGGGGAAACTGGGCGCCCCAGCATTTT.

As DNA, the CDR3 is TGTGCCAGCAGCCACCGACCGGGACTCCAAGAGACCCAGTACTTC. Amino acids: CASSHRPGLQETQYF. The chain is built from TRBV14 and TRBJ2-5, with D maybe TRBD2 (6 bases). The germline gives CDR1 SGHDN, CDR2 FVKESK. The V end was cut by 3 bases, the J end by 1 base, with 12 bases between. This CDR3 is 15 amino acids long.

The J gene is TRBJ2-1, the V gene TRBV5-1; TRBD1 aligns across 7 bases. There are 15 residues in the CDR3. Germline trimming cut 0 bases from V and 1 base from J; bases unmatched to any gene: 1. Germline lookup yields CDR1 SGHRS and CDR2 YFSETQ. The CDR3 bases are TGCGCCAGCAGCTTGGTACAGGGGTCCTACAATGAGCAGTTCTTC. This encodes CASSLVQGSYNEQFF.

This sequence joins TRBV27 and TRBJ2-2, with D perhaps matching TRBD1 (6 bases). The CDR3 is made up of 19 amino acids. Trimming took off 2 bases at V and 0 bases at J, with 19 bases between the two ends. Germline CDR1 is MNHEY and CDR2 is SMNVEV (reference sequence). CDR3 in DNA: TGTGCCAGCAGTTTAATATCGCCCCGGGACACTTCGAACACCGGGGAGCTGTTTTTT. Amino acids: CASSLISPRDTSNTGELFF.

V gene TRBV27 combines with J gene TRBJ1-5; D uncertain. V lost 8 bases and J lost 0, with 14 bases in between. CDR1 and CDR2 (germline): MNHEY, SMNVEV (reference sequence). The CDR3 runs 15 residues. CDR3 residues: CASGTTSLSNQPQHF. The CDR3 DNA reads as TGTGCCAGCGGCACGACAAGCCTTAGCAATCAGCCCCAGCATTTT.

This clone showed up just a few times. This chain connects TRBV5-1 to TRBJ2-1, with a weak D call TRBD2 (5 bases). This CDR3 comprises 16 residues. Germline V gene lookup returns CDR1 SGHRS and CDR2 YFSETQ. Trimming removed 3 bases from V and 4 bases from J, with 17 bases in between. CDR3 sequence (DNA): TGCGCCAGCAGCTCCACGTCCGGGAACCAATACAATGAGCAGTTCTTC. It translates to CASSSTSGNQYNEQFF.

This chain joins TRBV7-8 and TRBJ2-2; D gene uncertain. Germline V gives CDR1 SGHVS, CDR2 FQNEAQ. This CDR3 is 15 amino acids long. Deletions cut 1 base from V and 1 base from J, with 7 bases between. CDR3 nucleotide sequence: TGTGCCAGCAGCTTAGTGTGGAGGAACACCGGGGAGCTGTTTTTT. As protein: CASSLVWRNTGELFF. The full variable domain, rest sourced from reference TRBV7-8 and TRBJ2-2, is GAGVSQSPRYKVAKRGQDVALRCDPISGHVSLFWYQQALGQGPEFLTYFQNEAQLDKSGLPSDRFFAERPEGSVSTLKIQRTQQEDSAVYLCASSLVWRNTGELFFGEGSRLTVL.

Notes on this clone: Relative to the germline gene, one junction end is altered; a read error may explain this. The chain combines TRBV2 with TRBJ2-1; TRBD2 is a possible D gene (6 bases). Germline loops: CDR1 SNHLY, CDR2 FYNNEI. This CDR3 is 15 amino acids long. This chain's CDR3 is CARSGFGSPYNEQFF. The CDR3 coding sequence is TGTGCCAGGAGTGGATTCGGGAGCCCCTACAATGAGCAGTTCTTC. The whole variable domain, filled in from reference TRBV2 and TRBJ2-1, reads EPEVTQTPSHQVTQMGQEVILRCVPISNHLYFYWYRQILGQKVEFLVSFYNNEISEKSEIFDDQFSVERPDGSNFTLKIRSTKLEDSAMYFCARSGFGSPYNEQFFGPGTRLTVL.

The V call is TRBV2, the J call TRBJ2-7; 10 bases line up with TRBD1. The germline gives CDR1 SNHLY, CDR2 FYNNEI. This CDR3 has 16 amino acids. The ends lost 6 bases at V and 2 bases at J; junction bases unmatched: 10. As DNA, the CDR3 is TGTGCCAGCAGGGAATGGGGGACAGGGGAACCCTACGAGCAGTACTTC. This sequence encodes CASREWGTGEPYEQYF.

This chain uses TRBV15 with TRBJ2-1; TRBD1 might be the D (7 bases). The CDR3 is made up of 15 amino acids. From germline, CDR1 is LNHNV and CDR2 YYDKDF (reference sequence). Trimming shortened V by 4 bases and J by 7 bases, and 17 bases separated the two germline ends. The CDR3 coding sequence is TGTGCCACCAGCACCCTCAGGGGGGCCCGGAATGAGCAGTTCTTC. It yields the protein CATSTLRGARNEQFF.

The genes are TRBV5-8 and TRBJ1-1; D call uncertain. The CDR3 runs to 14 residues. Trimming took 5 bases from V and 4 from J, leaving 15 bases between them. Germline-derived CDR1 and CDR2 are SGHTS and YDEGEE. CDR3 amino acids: CASSFPEGSTEAFF. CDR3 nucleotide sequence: TGTGCCAGCAGTTTCCCGGAGGGTAGCACTGAAGCTTTCTTT. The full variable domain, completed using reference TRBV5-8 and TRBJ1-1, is EAGVTQSPTHLIKTRGQQATLRCSPISGHTSVYWYQQALGLGLQFLLWYDEGEERNRGNFPPRFSGRQFPNYSSELNVNALELEDSALYLCASSFPEGSTEAFFGQGTRLTVV.

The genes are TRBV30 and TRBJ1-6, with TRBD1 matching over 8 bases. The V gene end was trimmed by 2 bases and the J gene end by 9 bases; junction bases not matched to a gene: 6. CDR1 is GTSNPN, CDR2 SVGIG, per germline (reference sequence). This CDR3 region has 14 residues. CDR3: CAWSLRTGTSPLHF. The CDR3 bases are TGTGCCTGGAGTCTAAGGACAGGGACTTCACCCCTCCACTTT.

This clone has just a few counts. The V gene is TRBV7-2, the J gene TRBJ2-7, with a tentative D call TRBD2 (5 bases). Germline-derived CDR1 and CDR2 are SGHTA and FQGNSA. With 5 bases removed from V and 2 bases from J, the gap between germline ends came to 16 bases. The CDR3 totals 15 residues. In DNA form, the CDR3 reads TGTGCCAGCAGCACACACGGAGGAGGACCCTACGAGCAGTACTTC. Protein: CASSTHGGGPYEQYF.

CDR3 DNA sequence: TGTGCCAGCAGCTTAAGTGGGACAGATCAGCCCCAGCATTTT. Residues: CASSLSGTDQPQHF. This chain uses TRBV7-9 with TRBJ1-5; 7 positions agree with TRBD1. The CDR3 is 14 amino acids. The V segment lost 2 bases and the J segment 5 bases; nucleotides outside the gene matches: 3. Germline V CDR1 and CDR2: SEHNR, FQNEAQ (reference sequence). Based on the CDR3 plus reference TRBV7-9 and TRBJ1-5, the full variable domain is DTGVSQNPRHKITKRGQNVTFRCDPISEHNRLYWYRQTLGQGPEFLTYFQNEAQLEKSRLLSDRFSAERPKGSFSTLEIQRTEQGDSAMYLCASSLSGTDQPQHFGDGTRLSIL.

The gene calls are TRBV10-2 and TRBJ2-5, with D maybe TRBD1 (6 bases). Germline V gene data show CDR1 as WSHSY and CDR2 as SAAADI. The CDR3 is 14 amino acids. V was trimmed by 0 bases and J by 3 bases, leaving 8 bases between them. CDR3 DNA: TGCGCCAGCAGTGAGTCAAGGGGGAAAGAGACCCAGTACTTC. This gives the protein CASSESRGKETQYF.